The clone carrying this T cell receptor beta chain has a single count. TCRdb's table, derived via immunoSEQ multiplex PCR, lists solely in-frame clones and lacks some. This sample has over 85,000 clones; 88% occur once, and the top ten carry less than 4%. This record belongs to a study of control samples from healthy donors and cancer patients. V was clipped by 4 bases and J by 5 bases, with 12 bases between them. CDR1 is SGHRS, CDR2 YFSETQ, per germline. This CDR3 spans 14 amino acids. This receptor was taken from a woman aged 60-75 years with lung cancer. Specimen: PBMCs. The gene calls are TRBV5-1 and TRBJ1-4; D not certain. The CDR3, as DNA: TGCGCCAGCAGCCCCGGACCCGAGAATGAAAAACTGTTTTTT. The encoded protein is CASSPGPENEKLFF. The complete variable domain, with remaining parts taken from reference TRBV5-1 and TRBJ1-4, reads KAGVTQTPRYLIKTRGQQVTLSCSPISGHRSVSWYQQTPGQGLQFLFEYFSETQRNKGNFPGRFSGRQFSNSRSEMNVSTLELGDSALYLCASSPGPENEKLFFGSGTQLSVL.